Below, 9 T cell receptor beta chains from the same sample are listed, as sequenced in a study of cytomegalovirus exposure and HLA in healthy donors. A multiplex PCR was run with 60 Vbeta primers and 13 Jbeta primers. Sequenced by immunoSEQ multiplex PCR; TCRdb stores in-frame clones only, minus some. The sample includes around 130,000 clones, 60% to 75% of them seen just once. Sequencing was done on a sample of PBMCs. These receptors were taken from a middle-aged woman in good health and CMV-seropositive.

The chain uses TRBV6-5 and TRBJ2-3; D is perhaps TRBD2 (5 bases). Trimming stripped 2 bases from V and 3 bases from J, with 9 bases between. The germline gives CDR1 MNHEY, CDR2 SVGAGI. CDR3 length: 14 amino acids. This chain's CDR3 is CASSYEGTTDTQYF. CDR3 nucleotide sequence: TGTGCCAGCAGTTACGAGGGCACAACAGATACGCAGTATTTT.

This chain connects TRBV18 to TRBJ2-4, with D maybe TRBD2 (5 bases). The CDR3 contains 15 residues. The V gene lost 5 bases and the J gene lost 8 bases, with 19 bases spanning the gap. Germline V gene sequence: CDR1 KGHSH, CDR2 LQKENI. The CDR3 region is CASSARGWLGDIQYF. The CDR3 region has the DNA TGTGCCAGCTCAGCCCGCGGGTGGCTCGGAGACATTCAGTACTTC.

The genes are TRBV5-1 and TRBJ2-1, with a possible D match to TRBD1 (6 bases). V dropped 1 base and J dropped 11 bases, with 16 bases sitting between them. The CDR3 spans 14 residues. CDR1 SGHRS and CDR2 YFSETQ come from the germline V gene. The DNA of the CDR3 is TGCGCCAGCAGCTTGAGGCTTGGGGGCCCACAGCAGTTCTTC. Encoded protein: CASSLRLGGPQQFF.

The V and J genes are TRBV9 and TRBJ2-1; 10 bases match TRBD2. The CDR3 has 16 residues. V trimming: 0 bases; J trimming: 5 bases; junction bases outside the gene matches: 5. In germline, CDR1 is SGDLS, CDR2 YYNGEE. The CDR3 DNA reads TGTGCCAGCAGCGTAGTTCCTAGCGGGAGAAACAATGAGCAGTTCTTC. Its translation: CASSVVPSGRNNEQFF.

This chain joins TRBV28 and TRBJ2-7; no clear D gene. This CDR3 region has 11 residues. The germline V gene encodes CDR1 MDHEN and CDR2 SYDVKM. The V end was cut by 4 bases, the J end by 2 bases, with 3 bases between. The DNA of the CDR3 is TGTGCCAGCAGTTCCGCCTACGAGCAGTACTTC. Its protein product is CASSSAYEQYF.

A few counts support this clone. V gene TRBV29-1 combines with J gene TRBJ1-5; 10 nucleotides agree with TRBD1. Germline CDR1 SQVTM, CDR2 ANQGSEA. With 6 bases clipped from V and 0 bases from J, the junction kept 2 bases outside the gene matches. There are 14 residues in the CDR3. CDR3 in amino acids: CSVGTGASNQPQHF. CDR3 sequence (DNA): TGCAGCGTAGGGACAGGGGCTAGCAATCAGCCCCAGCATTTT.

The V and J genes are TRBV9 and TRBJ2-7, with TRBD2 matching 15 bases. The CDR3 is made up of 15 amino acids. The V gene end was trimmed by 3 bases and the J gene end by 6 bases; junction bases not matched to a gene: 4. Germline V gene sequence: CDR1 SGDLS, CDR2 YYNGEE. Written as DNA, the CDR3 is TGTGCCAGCAGCGGATCGGGACTAGCGGGAGGCGAGCAGTACTTC. Residues: CASSGSGLAGGEQYF.

This chain connects TRBV29-1 to TRBJ2-7; 8 bases match TRBD1. The V segment lost 5 bases and the J segment 3 bases; nucleotides outside the gene matches: 6. The CDR3 sequence is 13 residues long. Germline lookup yields CDR1 SQVTM and CDR2 ANQGSEA. In nucleotides, the CDR3 is TGCAGCGTTACCCGGGACAGGCTCTACGAGCAGTACTTC. It specifies CSVTRDRLYEQYF.

The chain employs TRBV6-5 and TRBJ1-1; D unclear. This CDR3 is 15 amino acids long. Per the germline V gene, CDR1 is MNHEY and CDR2 is SVGAGI. V was clipped by 3 bases and J by 4 bases, with 15 bases between them. As DNA, the CDR3 is TGTGCCAGCAGTTATGATAACCACGGCGGCACTGAAGCTTTCTTT. Its translation is CASSYDNHGGTEAFF.